Following are 4 T cell receptor beta chains from one sample sequenced in a study of T cell responses to AZD1222 COVID-19 vaccine (dated by TCRdb to about 2021). The meaning of the sample's time point label: baseline before first vaccination. The treatment or condition label for this specimen denotes: meningococcal conjugate vaccine given as trial control. Libraries were prepared through the immunoSEQ multiplex PCR assay. In its TCRdb copy, this immuneACCESS table keeps in-frame sequences only and misses some clones. Where compared with another copy, unresolved V genes explain less than half of these, and the others have no known cause. Across this sample there are approximately 98,000 clones, with approximately 89% seen only once. Of the sample, about 3.3% is held by the ten largest clones. The source was peripheral blood, collected on day 0 of MenACWY control vaccination. The receptors come from an adult in good health.

DNA for the CDR3: TGTGCCAGCAGTTTATTAAGGTTGGGCCGCGCGGCTCGGCACACCATATATTTT. This encodes CASSLLRLGRAARHTIYF. The rearrangement uses TRBV28 and TRBJ1-3; unclear D gene. V lost 1 base to trimming and J lost 8 bases, with 24 bases between them. The CDR3 is 18 residues long. The germline CDR1 and CDR2 sequences are MDHEN and SYDVKM.

This clone was observed a few times. V gene TRBV9 combines with J gene TRBJ1-6; 8 nucleotides agree with TRBD1. The CDR3 spans 15 residues. V lost 4 bases and J lost 7; bases outside the gene matches: 7. Germline loops: CDR1 SGDLS, CDR2 YYNGEE. In DNA form, the CDR3 reads TGTGCCAGCAGCACCGGACAGGGAGGGAATTCACCCCTCCACTTT. It translates to CASSTGQGGNSPLHF.

The chain links TRBV28 to TRBJ1-1; D unclear. This CDR3 spans 14 amino acids. The V end was cut by 5 bases, the J end by 4 bases, with 14 bases between. The germline V gene encodes CDR1 MDHEN and CDR2 SYDVKM. In DNA form, the CDR3 reads TGTGCCAGCAGTCGCGGACGGCTGGGCACTGAAGCTTTCTTT. Amino acids: CASSRGRLGTEAFF.

The genes are TRBV6-5 and TRBJ1-2; D gene ambiguous. Trimming removed 4 bases at V and 10 bases at J, with 25 bases between. The CDR3 contains 16 residues. Germline lookup yields CDR1 MNHEY and CDR2 SVGAGI. The DNA for the CDR3 is TGTGCCAGCAGTTCCTCCCTGGACGGAACCTTATGGCACTACACCTTC. The encoded protein is CASSSSLDGTLWHYTF.